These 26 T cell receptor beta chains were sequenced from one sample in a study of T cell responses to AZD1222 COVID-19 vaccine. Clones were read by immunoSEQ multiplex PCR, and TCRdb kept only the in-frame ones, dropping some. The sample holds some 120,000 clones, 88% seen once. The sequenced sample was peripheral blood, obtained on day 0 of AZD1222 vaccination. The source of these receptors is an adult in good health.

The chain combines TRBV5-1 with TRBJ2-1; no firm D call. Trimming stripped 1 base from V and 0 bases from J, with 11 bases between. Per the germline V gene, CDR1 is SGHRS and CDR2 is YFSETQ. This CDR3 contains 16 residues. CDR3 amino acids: CASSLLTRSSYNEQFF. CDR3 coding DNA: TGCGCCAGCAGCTTGTTGACCCGGAGCTCCTACAATGAGCAGTTCTTC.

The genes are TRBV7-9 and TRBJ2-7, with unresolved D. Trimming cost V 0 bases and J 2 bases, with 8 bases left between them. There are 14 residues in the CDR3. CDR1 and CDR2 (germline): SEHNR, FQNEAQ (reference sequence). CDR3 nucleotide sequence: TGTGCCAGCAGCTTAGCGGGGAACCCCTACGAGCAGTACTTC. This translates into CASSLAGNPYEQYF. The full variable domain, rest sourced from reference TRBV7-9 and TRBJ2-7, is DTGVSQNPRHKITKRGQNVTFRCDPISEHNRLYWYRQTLGQGPEFLTYFQNEAQLEKSRLLSDRFSAERPKGSFSTLEIQRTEQGDSAMYLCASSLAGNPYEQYFGPGTRLTVT.

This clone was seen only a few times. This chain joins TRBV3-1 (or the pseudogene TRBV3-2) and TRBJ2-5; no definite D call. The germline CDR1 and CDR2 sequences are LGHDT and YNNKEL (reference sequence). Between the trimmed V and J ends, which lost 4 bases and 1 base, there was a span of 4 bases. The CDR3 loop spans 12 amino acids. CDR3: CASSPVQETQYF. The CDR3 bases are TGTGCCAGCAGCCCTGTCCAAGAGACCCAGTACTTC.

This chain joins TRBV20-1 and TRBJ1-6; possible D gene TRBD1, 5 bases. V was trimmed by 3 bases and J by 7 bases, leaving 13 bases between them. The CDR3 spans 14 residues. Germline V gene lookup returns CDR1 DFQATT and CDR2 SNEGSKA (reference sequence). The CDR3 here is CSASGDSLNSPLHF. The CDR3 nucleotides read TGCAGTGCTAGTGGCGACAGCCTCAATTCACCCCTCCACTTT.

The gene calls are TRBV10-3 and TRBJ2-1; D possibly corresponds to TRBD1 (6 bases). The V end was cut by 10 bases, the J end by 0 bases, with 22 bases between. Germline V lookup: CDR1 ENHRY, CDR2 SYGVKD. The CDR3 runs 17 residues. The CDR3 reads CATSLTGPQSSYNEQFF. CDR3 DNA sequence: TGTGCCACCTCCCTGACAGGACCCCAAAGCTCCTACAATGAGCAGTTCTTC.

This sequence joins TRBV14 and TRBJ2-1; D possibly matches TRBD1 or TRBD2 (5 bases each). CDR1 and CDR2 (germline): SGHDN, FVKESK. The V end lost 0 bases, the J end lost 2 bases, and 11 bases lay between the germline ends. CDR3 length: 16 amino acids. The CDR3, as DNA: TGTGCCAGCAGCCAAGAAAAACGGGACCCCTACAATGAGCAGTTCTTC. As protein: CASSQEKRDPYNEQFF.

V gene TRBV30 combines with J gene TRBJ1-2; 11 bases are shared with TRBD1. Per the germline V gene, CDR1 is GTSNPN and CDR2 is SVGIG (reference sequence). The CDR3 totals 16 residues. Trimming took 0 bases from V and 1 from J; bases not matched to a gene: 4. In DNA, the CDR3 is TGTGCCTGGAGTGTAACCGGGACAGGGGGTAACTATGGCTACACCTTC. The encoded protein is CAWSVTGTGGNYGYTF.

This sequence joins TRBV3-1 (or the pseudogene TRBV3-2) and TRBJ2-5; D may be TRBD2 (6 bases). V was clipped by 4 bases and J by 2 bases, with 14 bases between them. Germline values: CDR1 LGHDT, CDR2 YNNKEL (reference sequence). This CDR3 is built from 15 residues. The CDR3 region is CASSPQLAVQETQYF. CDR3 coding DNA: TGTGCCAGCAGCCCCCAACTAGCAGTACAAGAGACCCAGTACTTC.

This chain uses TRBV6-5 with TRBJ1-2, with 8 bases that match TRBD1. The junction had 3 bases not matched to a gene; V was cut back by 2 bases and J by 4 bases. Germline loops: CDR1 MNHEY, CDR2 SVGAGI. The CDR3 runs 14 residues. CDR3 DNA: TGTGCCAGCAGTTACCAGGGGACAGGCTATGGCTACACCTTC. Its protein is CASSYQGTGYGYTF.

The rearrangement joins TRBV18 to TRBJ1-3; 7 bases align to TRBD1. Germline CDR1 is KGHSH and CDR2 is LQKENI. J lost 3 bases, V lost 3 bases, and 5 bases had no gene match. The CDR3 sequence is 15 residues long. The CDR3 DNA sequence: TGTGCCAGCTCACCGCAGGGGGTGGATGGAAACACCATATATTTT. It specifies CASSPQGVDGNTIYF.

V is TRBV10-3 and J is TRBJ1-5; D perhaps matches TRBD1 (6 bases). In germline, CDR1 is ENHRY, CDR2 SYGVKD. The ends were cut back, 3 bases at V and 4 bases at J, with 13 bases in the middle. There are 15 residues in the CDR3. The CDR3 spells CAISDRDTRNQPQHF. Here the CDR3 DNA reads TGTGCCATCAGTGACCGGGACACTCGGAATCAGCCCCAGCATTTT.

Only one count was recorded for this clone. The chain's CDR3 is CASSRARGRSYGYTF. The CDR3 bases are TGTGCCAGCAGCCGGGCCCGGGGGAGGAGCTATGGCTACACCTTC. The chain has TRBV14 and TRBJ1-2; tentative D call: TRBD1 (5 bases). CDR3 length: 15 amino acids. V was cut by 4 bases and J by 4 bases, with 16 bases left in between. The germline CDR1 and CDR2 sequences are SGHDN and FVKESK.

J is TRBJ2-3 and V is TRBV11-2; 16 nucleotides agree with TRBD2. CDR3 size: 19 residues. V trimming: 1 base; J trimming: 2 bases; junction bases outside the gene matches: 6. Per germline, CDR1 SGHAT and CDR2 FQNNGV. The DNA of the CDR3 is TGTGCCAGCAGCTTAGTCGGGGGACTAGCGGGGGGGCCCACAGATACGCAGTATTTT. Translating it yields CASSLVGGLAGGPTDTQYF.

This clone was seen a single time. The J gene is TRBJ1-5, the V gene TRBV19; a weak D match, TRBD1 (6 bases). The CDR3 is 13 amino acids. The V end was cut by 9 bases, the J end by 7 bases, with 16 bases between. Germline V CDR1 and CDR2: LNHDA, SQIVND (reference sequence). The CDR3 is CASAQGITQPQHF. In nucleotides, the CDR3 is TGTGCCAGCGCTCAGGGGATCACCCAGCCCCAGCATTTT.

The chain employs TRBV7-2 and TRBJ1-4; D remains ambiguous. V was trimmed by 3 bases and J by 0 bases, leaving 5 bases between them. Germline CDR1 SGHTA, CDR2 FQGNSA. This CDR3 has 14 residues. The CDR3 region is CASSFRSTNEKLFF. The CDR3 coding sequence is TGTGCCAGCAGCTTCAGATCAACTAATGAAAAACTGTTTTTT.

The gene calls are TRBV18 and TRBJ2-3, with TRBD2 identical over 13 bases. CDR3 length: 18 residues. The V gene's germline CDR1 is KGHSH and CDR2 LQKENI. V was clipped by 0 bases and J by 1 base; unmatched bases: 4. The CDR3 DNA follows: TGTGCCAGCTCACCACCTTTTGGACTAGCGGGAGGCACAGATACGCAGTATTTT. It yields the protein CASSPPFGLAGGTDTQYF.

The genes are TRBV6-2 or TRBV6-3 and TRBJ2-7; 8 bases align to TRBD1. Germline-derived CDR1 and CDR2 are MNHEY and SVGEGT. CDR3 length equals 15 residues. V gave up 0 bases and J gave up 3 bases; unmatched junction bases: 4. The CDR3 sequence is CASSYSTGTGYEQYF. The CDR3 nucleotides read TGTGCCAGCAGTTACTCAACCGGGACAGGCTACGAGCAGTACTTC.

The CDR3 DNA sequence: TGTGCCAGCAGTCCAAGCAGGGTACGGGAGACCCAGTACTTC. It encodes CASSPSRVRETQYF. The V and J genes are TRBV27 and TRBJ2-5; weak D call: TRBD1 (5 bases). This CDR3 has 14 amino acids. Germline V lookup: CDR1 MNHEY, CDR2 SMNVEV (reference sequence). V was clipped by 5 bases and J by 5 bases, with 15 bases between them.

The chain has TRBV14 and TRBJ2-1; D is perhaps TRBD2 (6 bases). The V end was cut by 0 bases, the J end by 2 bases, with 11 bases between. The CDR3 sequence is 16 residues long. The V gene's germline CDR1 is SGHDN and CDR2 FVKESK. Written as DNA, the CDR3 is TGTGCCAGCAGCCAAGAACCGCGCGGGGCCTACAATGAGCAGTTCTTC. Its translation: CASSQEPRGAYNEQFF.

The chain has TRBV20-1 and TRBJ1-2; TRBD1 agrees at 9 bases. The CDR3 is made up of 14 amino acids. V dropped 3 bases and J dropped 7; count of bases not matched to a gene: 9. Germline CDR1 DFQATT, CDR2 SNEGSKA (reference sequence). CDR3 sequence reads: CSASTGTGIPGYTF. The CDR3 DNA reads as TGCAGTGCTAGTACCGGGACAGGGATTCCTGGCTACACCTTC.

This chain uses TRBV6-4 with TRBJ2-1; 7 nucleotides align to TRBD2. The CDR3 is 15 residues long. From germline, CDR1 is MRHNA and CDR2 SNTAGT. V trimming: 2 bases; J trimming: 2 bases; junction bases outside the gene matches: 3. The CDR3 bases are TGTGCCAGCAGTGACCGAGGGAGGGCCTACAATGAGCAGTTCTTC. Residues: CASSDRGRAYNEQFF.

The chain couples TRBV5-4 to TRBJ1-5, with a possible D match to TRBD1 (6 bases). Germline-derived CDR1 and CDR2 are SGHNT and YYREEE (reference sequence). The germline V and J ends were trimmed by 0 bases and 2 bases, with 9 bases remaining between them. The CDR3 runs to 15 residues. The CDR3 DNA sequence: TGTGCCAGCAGCTTGGGGGGGCCCGGCAATCAGCCCCAGCATTTT. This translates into CASSLGGPGNQPQHF.

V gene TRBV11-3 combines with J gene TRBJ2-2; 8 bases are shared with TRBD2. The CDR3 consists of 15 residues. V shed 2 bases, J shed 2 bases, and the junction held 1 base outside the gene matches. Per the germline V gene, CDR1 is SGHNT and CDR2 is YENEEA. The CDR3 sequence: CASSLTSGNTGELFF. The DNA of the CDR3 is TGTGCCAGCAGCTTAACTAGCGGTAACACCGGGGAGCTGTTTTTT.

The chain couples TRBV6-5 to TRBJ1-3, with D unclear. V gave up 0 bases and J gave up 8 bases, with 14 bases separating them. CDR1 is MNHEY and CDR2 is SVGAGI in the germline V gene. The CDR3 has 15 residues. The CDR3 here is CASSYSGLSGDTIYF. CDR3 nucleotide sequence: TGTGCCAGCAGTTACTCAGGCCTCTCTGGGGACACCATATATTTT.

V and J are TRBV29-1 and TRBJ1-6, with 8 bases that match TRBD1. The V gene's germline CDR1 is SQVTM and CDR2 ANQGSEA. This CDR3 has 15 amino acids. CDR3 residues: CRDFLGDRTNSPLHF. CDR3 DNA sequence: TGCAGAGACTTCCTCGGGGACAGGACCAATTCACCCCTCCACTTT.

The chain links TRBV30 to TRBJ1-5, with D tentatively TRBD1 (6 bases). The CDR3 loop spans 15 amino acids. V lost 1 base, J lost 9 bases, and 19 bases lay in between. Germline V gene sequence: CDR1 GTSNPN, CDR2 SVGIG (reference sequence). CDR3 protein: CAWSEVDTLRGPQHF. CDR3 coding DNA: TGTGCCTGGAGTGAGGTGGACACCCTCAGGGGGCCCCAGCATTTT.